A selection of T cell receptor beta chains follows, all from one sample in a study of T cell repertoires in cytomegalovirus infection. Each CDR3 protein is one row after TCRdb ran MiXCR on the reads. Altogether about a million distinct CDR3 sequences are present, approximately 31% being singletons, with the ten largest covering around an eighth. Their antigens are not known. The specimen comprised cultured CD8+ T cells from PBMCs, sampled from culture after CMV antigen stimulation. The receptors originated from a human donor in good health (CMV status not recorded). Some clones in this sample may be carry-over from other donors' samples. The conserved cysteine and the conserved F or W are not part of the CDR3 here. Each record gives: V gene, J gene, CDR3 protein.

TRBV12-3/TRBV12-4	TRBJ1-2	ASSFRDPRSNYGYT
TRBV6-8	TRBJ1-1	ASSYQTPLWTAKQNTEAF
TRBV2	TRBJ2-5	ASTKLGGEETQY
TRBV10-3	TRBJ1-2	AISAVGQGLSIYGYT
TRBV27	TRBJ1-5	ASSLRQGSNQPQH
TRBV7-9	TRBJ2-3	ASSPTEGQFTDTQY
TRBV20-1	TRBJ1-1	SARDPDRGLLETEAF
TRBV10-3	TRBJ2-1	ATKSSPNEQF
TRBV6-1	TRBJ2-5	ASKGEQETQY
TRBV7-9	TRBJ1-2	ASTPSPYGYT
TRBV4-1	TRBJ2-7	ASSQFAKGSYEQY